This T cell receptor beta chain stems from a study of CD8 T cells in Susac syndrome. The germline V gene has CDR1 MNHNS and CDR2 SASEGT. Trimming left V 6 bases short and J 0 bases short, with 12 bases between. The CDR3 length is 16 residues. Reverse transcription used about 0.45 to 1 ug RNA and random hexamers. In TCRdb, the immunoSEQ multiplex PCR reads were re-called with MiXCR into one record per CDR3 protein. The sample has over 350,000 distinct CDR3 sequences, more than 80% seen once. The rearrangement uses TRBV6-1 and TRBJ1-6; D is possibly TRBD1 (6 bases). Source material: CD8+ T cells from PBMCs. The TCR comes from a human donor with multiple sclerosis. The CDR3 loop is CASRRQESSYNSPLHF. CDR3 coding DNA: TGTGCCAGCAGGAGACAGGAGAGCTCCTATAATTCACCCCTCCACTTT.